What follows are 13 T cell receptor beta chains derived from one specimen sequenced in a study of shared clonotypes between healthy human individuals. Generated by immunoSEQ multiplex PCR, the TCRdb table keeps only in-frame clones and is missing some. Of under 150,000 clones in the sample, 65% to 75% were seen once. The sequenced sample consisted of memory CD8+ T cells sorted from blood. Indicated subset: CD45RO+ cells pooled with CCR7-negative TemRA cells. The receptors were sampled from a woman in her 30s in good health.

The genes are TRBV18 and TRBJ2-7, with D tentatively TRBD1 (6 bases). Germline V lookup: CDR1 KGHSH, CDR2 LQKENI. There are 16 residues in the CDR3. The V end was cut by 6 bases, the J end by 4 bases, with 22 bases between. Here the CDR3 DNA reads TGTGCCAGCTCCCAATCCCCCGGACAGTTACCGTACGAGCAGTACTTC. Translation gives CASSQSPGQLPYEQYF.

This chain links TRBV13 with TRBJ2-7; 9 positions agree with TRBD1. The trim removed 5 bases at V and 3 bases at J, leaving 11 bases unmatched. The CDR3 covers 16 residues. Germline V CDR1 and CDR2: PRHDT, FYEKMQ (reference sequence). The CDR3, as DNA: TGTGCCAGCAGCCCTCCCCCGGGACAGGGTAACTACGAGCAGTACTTC. This translates into CASSPPPGQGNYEQYF. The variable domain in full, completed from reference TRBV13 and TRBJ2-7, reads AAGVIQSPRHLIKEKRETATLKCYPIPRHDTVYWYQQGPGQDPQFLISFYEKMQSDKGSIPDRFSAQQFSDYHSELNMSSLELGDSALYFCASSPPPGQGNYEQYFGPGTRLTVT.

This chain links TRBV7-2 with TRBJ2-1; 8 bases are a match to TRBD2. The CDR3 extends over 15 amino acids. Per germline, CDR1 SGHTA and CDR2 FQGNSA. J gave up 9 bases and V 5 bases, and 12 bases lay outside the gene matches. CDR3: CASSRPGLVAPEQFF. The CDR3 nucleotides are TGTGCCAGCAGCCGACCGGGACTAGTCGCTCCTGAGCAGTTCTTC.

The V and J genes are TRBV7-2 and TRBJ1-1; D ambiguous. This CDR3 contains 12 residues. Germline CDR1 and CDR2: SGHTA and FQGNSA. V lost 4 bases and J 8 bases, leaving 11 bases between the germline ends. The DNA of the CDR3 is TGTGCCAGCAGCTCCTACCTTGGAGAAGCTTTCTTT. This translates into CASSSYLGEAFF.

This clone was detected once. The CDR3 region has the DNA TGTGCCACCAGCAGAGTTTGGGCAGATGGCGAGCAGTACTTC. Amino acids: CATSRVWADGEQYF. The V gene is TRBV15, the J gene TRBJ2-7; D gene unclear. CDR3 length: 14 residues. The V end was cut by 1 base, the J end by 6 bases, with 13 bases between. Germline V CDR1 and CDR2: LNHNV, YYDKDF (reference sequence). Full variable domain (remainder filled in from reference TRBV15 and TRBJ2-7): DAMVIQNPRYQVTQFGKPVTLSCSQTLNHNVMYWYQQKSSQAPKLLFHYYDKDFNNEADTPDNFQSRRPNTSFCFLDIRSPGLGDTAMYLCATSRVWADGEQYFGPGTRLTVT.

The V gene is TRBV7-6, the J gene TRBJ2-2, with D perhaps matching TRBD2 (6 bases). V gave up 1 base and J gave up 6 bases, with 12 bases separating them. CDR3 size: 15 residues. Germline CDR1 is SGHVS and CDR2 is FNYEAQ. In DNA, the CDR3 is TGTGCCAGCAGCTTAGAGGCGGGAAGTCCCGGGGAGCTGTTTTTT. Residues: CASSLEAGSPGELFF.

V and J are TRBV13 and TRBJ2-7; no definite D call. The V gene lost 5 bases and the J gene lost 4 bases, with 18 bases spanning the gap. Germline V lookup: CDR1 PRHDT, CDR2 FYEKMQ (reference sequence). CDR3 length: 15 residues. The CDR3 DNA reads TGTGCCAGCAGCCATGGACCGGTTTTTAGTTACGAGCAGTACTTC. Its translation is CASSHGPVFSYEQYF.

With respect to this clone: A much larger clone lies one base from this, so it may be a read error. This CDR3 is also generated by other DNA sequences in the sample. This sequence joins TRBV7-9 and TRBJ2-1; 7 nucleotides align to TRBD2. Germline loops: CDR1 SEHNR, CDR2 FQNEAQ (reference sequence). This CDR3 is built from 16 residues. V was clipped by 5 bases and J by 0 bases; unmatched bases: 7. The CDR3 loop reads CASSPPGGSSYNEQFF. In DNA, the CDR3 is TGTGCCAGCAGCCCCCCGGGCGGGAGCTCCTACAATGAGCAGTTCTTC.

Here the CDR3 reads CSVDPLVGGFRNEQFF. The CDR3 DNA follows: TGCAGCGTTGACCCATTAGTGGGAGGGTTCAGGAATGAGCAGTTCTTC. This sequence joins TRBV29-1 and TRBJ2-1; 7 nucleotides align to TRBD2. CDR3 length: 16 residues. Germline CDR1 and CDR2: SQVTM and ANQGSEA. J lost 7 bases, V lost 3 bases, and 15 bases had no gene match.

CDR3 nucleotides: TGTGCCAGCAGTGTTACTAATCTAGCGGGAGTTTACAATGAGCAGTTCTTC. Translated: CASSVTNLAGVYNEQFF. The chain couples TRBV25-1 to TRBJ2-1; 10 nucleotides agree with TRBD2. V lost 4 bases to trimming and J lost 4 bases; unmatched junction nucleotides: 10. CDR1 and CDR2 from the germline V gene are MGHDK and SYGVNS. This CDR3 spans 17 amino acids.

The chain combines TRBV10-3 with TRBJ2-1; D may be TRBD1 or TRBD2 (6 bases each). With 3 bases removed from V and 6 bases from J, the gap between germline ends came to 18 bases. Germline V gene lookup returns CDR1 ENHRY and CDR2 SYGVKD. The CDR3 is 16 amino acids. The CDR3 spells CAISDRGDTVGNEQFF. CDR3 sequence (DNA): TGTGCCATCAGTGATAGGGGGGATACAGTTGGCAATGAGCAGTTCTTC.

The genes are TRBV21-1 and TRBJ1-5. TRBV21-1 corresponds to a pseudogene. The CDR3 consists of 16 residues. The CDR3 protein is CASGFRDFYSNQPQHF. For the CDR3, the DNA is TGTGCCAGCGGATTCCGGGACTTTTACAGCAATCAGCCCCAGCATTTT.

A few counts support this clone. The chain combines TRBV7-2 with TRBJ2-1; 9 bases are shared with TRBD2. V dropped 6 bases and J dropped 4; count of bases not matched to a gene: 7. The length of the CDR3 is 15 residues. Germline V gene sequence: CDR1 SGHTA, CDR2 FQGNSA. CDR3 bases: TGTGCCAGCAGTTTTAGCGGGGGACCGTACAATGAGCAGTTCTTC. Protein sequence: CASSFSGGPYNEQFF.